The T cell receptor (beta chain) under discussion was sequenced for a study of cytomegalovirus exposure and HLA in healthy donors. Regarding the study as a whole: Another analysis was done later, and it associated around 15,000 TCR beta sequences with HLA alleles at 0.05 false discovery rate. Earlier analysis yielded a pattern in which most TCR beta V segments were productive about 87% or about 30% of the time.

The germline V gene encodes CDR1 SEHNR and CDR2 FQNEAQ (reference sequence). The CDR3 totals 14 residues. This clone was recorded once. The antigen remains undetermined. One end of the junction fails to match germline, which may point to a read error. The study ran its PCR with 60 Vbeta and 13 Jbeta primers. TCRdb keeps only in-frame clones here, not all; method: immunoSEQ multiplex PCR. This table has more than 95,000 clones, just under 80% appearing once. This TCR was recovered from a male donor in good health and CMV-seronegative. The sequenced material came from PBMCs. The J gene is TRBJ1-1, the V gene TRBV7-9; a weak D match, TRBD1 (5 bases). CDR3 amino acids: CASSPDRRLVETFF. As DNA, the CDR3 is TGTGCCAGCAGCCCCGACAGACGGTTGGTTGAAACTTTCTTT.